This T cell receptor beta chain was observed in a study of T cell responses to AZD1222 COVID-19 vaccine. The ends were cut back, 0 bases at V and 4 bases at J, with 9 bases in the middle. Germline V CDR1 and CDR2: SGHAT, FQNNGV. CDR3 length: 14 residues. Assay used: immunoSEQ multiplex PCR; TCRdb lists only in-frame clones, some missing. This table has about 180,000 clones, more than 75% appearing once. Study-wide findings and caveats: Vaccination with two AZD1222 doses was followed by a rise in Spike-specific TCR breadth and depth. Unmutated variant regions are reportedly targeted by nearly half of spike-specific TCRs. Donors were mostly white British, more females; clonal diversity possibly underestimated.

On this clone: The antigen remains unidentified.

The chain combines TRBV11-2 with TRBJ1-2, with no clear D. The clonotype originates from an adult who received the AZD1222 COVID-19 vaccine. The sequences come from peripheral blood, collected 28 days after the second AZD1222 dose. In DNA form, the CDR3 reads TGTGCCAGCAGCTTAGACCCGGGCCCCTATGGCTACACCTTC. Its translation is CASSLDPGPYGYTF.